What follows are 25 T cell receptor beta chains derived from one specimen sequenced in a study of early T cells in non-severe SARS-CoV-2 infection. TCRdb redid the calling of the 5' RACE reads with MiXCR, one entry per CDR3 protein. The sample lists about 70,000 distinct CDR3 sequences, approximately 4.6% seen once, with 3% to 4.5% in the top ten. Sequences were derived from whole blood, sampled at baseline. Every receptor here comes from an adult who was a healthcare worker with PCR-confirmed SARS-CoV-2 infection or an uninfected control (not recorded which). The donor label of this sample is uncertain.

This clonotype was detected a few times. The chain joins TRBV20-1 to TRBJ2-1; 8 bases align to TRBD2. Germline trimming cut 3 bases from V and 5 bases from J; bases unmatched to any gene: 6. The CDR3 length is 14 residues. The germline CDR1 and CDR2 sequences are DFQATT and SNEGSKA (reference sequence). CDR3 DNA: TGCAGTGCTAGCGGACTAGCTCCCCACAATGAGCAGTTCTTC. Translating gives CSASGLAPHNEQFF.

This clonotype turned up a few times. The rearrangement uses TRBV29-1 and TRBJ1-1, with D maybe TRBD1 (6 bases). Germline values: CDR1 SQVTM, CDR2 ANQGSEA. V shed 7 bases and J shed 1 base, with 13 bases lying between them. This CDR3 is built from 13 residues. CDR3 protein: CSAGLQGNTEAFF. In nucleotides, the CDR3 is TGCAGCGCCGGCCTACAGGGGAACACTGAAGCTTTCTTT.

At least ten counts were recorded for this clonotype. This chain uses TRBV6-5 with TRBJ1-1; no firm D call. Germline CDR1 and CDR2: MNHEY and SVGAGI. This CDR3 region has 15 residues. The V and J ends lost 6 bases and 1 base respectively, with 15 bases between them. The CDR3 loop reads CASRPRGSRNTEAFF. As DNA, the CDR3 is TGTGCCAGCAGACCCCGTGGGTCTCGGAACACTGAAGCTTTCTTT.

This clonotype was detected many times. This rearrangement joins TRBV5-6 to TRBJ2-7; TRBD1 aligns across 9 bases. After removal of 0 bases from V and 3 bases from J, the junction contained 7 bases not matched to a gene. The CDR3 length is 16 residues. Germline loops: CDR1 SGHDT, CDR2 YYEEEE. The CDR3 is CASSLAGTGGLYEQYF. CDR3 bases: TGTGCCAGCAGCTTGGCGGGAACAGGGGGCCTCTACGAGCAGTACTTC.

The V call is TRBV7-9, the J call TRBJ2-3, with unresolved D. From germline, CDR1 is SEHNR and CDR2 FQNEAQ (reference sequence). With 5 bases removed from V and 4 bases from J, the gap between germline ends came to 7 bases. CDR3 length: 12 amino acids. CDR3 loop: CASSPTPDTQYF. In nucleotides, the CDR3 is TGTGCCAGCAGCCCTACCCCAGATACGCAGTATTTT.

This clonotype was detected many times. This chain uses TRBV20-1 with TRBJ2-5, with TRBD2 matching 8 bases. The CDR3 covers 13 residues. Germline CDR1 is DFQATT and CDR2 is SNEGSKA (reference sequence). The ends lost 2 bases at V and 3 bases at J; junction bases unmatched: 2. In nucleotides, the CDR3 is TGCAGTGCTAGAACGGGGGGGGAAGAGACCCAGTACTTC. This encodes CSARTGGEETQYF.

This clonotype was counted only a few times. The rearrangement uses TRBV5-5 and TRBJ2-1; D might be TRBD2 (7 bases). Trimming pared 4 bases from V and 3 bases from J, leaving 14 bases between. The CDR3 is 15 amino acids. Looked up from germline, CDR1 is SGHKS and CDR2 is YYEKEE (reference sequence). CDR3 residues: CASSESGDNYNEQFF. The CDR3 DNA reads TGTGCCAGCAGCGAGAGCGGGGACAACTACAATGAGCAGTTCTTC.

This clonotype was counted at least ten times. The gene calls are TRBV7-2 and TRBJ2-7; 10 nucleotides align to TRBD1. J gave up 1 base and V 3 bases, and 9 bases lay outside the gene matches. CDR1 and CDR2 from the germline V gene are SGHTA and FQGNSA. The CDR3 is 17 residues long. The CDR3 region is CASSFRTGGVKSYEQYF. The CDR3 nucleotides read TGTGCCAGCAGCTTTAGGACAGGGGGTGTTAAGTCCTACGAGCAGTACTTC.

J is TRBJ1-4 and V is TRBV5-1; tentative D call: TRBD1 (6 bases). The CDR3 runs to 17 residues. The germline V and J ends were trimmed by 2 bases and 3 bases, with 17 bases remaining between them. Germline V CDR1 and CDR2: SGHRS, YFSETQ. Here the CDR3 reads CASSLLAGAIANEKLFF. In nucleotides, the CDR3 is TGCGCCAGCAGCTTACTGGCAGGGGCGATCGCTAATGAAAAACTGTTTTTT.

The chain couples TRBV5-6 to TRBJ1-1; 9 bases are a match to TRBD1. Germline V gene sequence: CDR1 SGHDT, CDR2 YYEEEE. The J segment lost 2 bases and the V segment lost 4 bases, leaving 6 bases of the junction unmatched. The CDR3 runs 15 residues. Here the CDR3 DNA reads TGTGCCAGCAGCCTCGGACAGGGGTCTAACACTGAAGCTTTCTTT. Protein: CASSLGQGSNTEAFF.

This clonotype was recorded at least ten times. In nucleotides, the CDR3 is TGTGCCAGCAGTGAACCAGAAGTCTACGAGCAGTACTTC. Its translation is CASSEPEVYEQYF. The V and J genes are TRBV25-1 and TRBJ2-7; D gene uncertain. Germline assignment: CDR1 MGHDK and CDR2 SYGVNS. Trimming cost V 2 bases and J 3 bases, with 8 bases left between them. The CDR3 has 13 residues.

This clonotype was detected ten times or more. The chain recombines TRBV20-1 with TRBJ1-2; possible D gene TRBD1, 5 bases. The germline V gene has CDR1 DFQATT and CDR2 SNEGSKA (reference sequence). There are 11 residues in the CDR3. This chain's CDR3 is CTPAGLPTYTF. The CDR3 bases are TGCACCCCGGCGGGACTCCCCACCTACACCTTC.

Turning to this clonotype: Possible read error: a much larger clone is one base away. The gene calls are TRBV15 and TRBJ1-5, with unresolved D. The CDR3 has 13 amino acids. Germline lookup yields CDR1 LNHNV and CDR2 YYDKDF (reference sequence). Deletions cut 4 bases from V and 8 bases from J, with 12 bases between. As DNA, the CDR3 is TGTGCCACCAGCAAAGATCGGGTGGAGCCCCAGCATTTT. Its translation is CATSKDRVEPQHF.

This clonotype was seen a few times. The DNA of the CDR3 is TGTGCCAGCAGCTTCACAGGGGGCGACTATCAGCCCCAGCATTTT. Translation: CASSFTGGDYQPQHF. V and J are TRBV6-2 or TRBV6-3 and TRBJ1-5; TRBD1 matches at 9 bases. CDR1 and CDR2 (germline): MNHEY, SVGEGT. V lost 6 bases to trimming and J lost 5 bases; unmatched junction nucleotides: 8. The CDR3 spans 15 residues.

J is TRBJ1-4 and V is TRBV10-3, with a possible D match to TRBD1 (6 bases). Germline CDR1 is ENHRY and CDR2 is SYGVKD. The CDR3 is 14 residues long. V lost 4 bases to trimming and J lost 6 bases, with 12 bases between them. The CDR3 DNA follows: TGTGCCATCAGTGGGGACATTGGGCATGAAAAACTGTTTTTT. Its translation is CAISGDIGHEKLFF.

This clonotype was counted at least ten times. The genes are TRBV11-2 and TRBJ2-1; unclear D gene. CDR1 and CDR2 from the germline V gene are SGHAT and FQNNGV. V gave up 1 base and J gave up 2 bases, with 12 bases separating them. The CDR3 has 16 amino acids. The CDR3 DNA reads TGTGCCAGCAGCTTAGTGCTGAATCCTCCCTACAATGAGCAGTTCTTC. Amino acids: CASSLVLNPPYNEQFF.

This clonotype was observed a few times. The V call is TRBV7-2, the J call TRBJ1-2; D gene uncertain. The V gene lost 0 bases and the J gene lost 1 base, with 9 bases spanning the gap. The CDR3 runs to 15 residues. Germline assignment: CDR1 SGHTA and CDR2 FQGNSA. The CDR3 is CASSLATTYNYGYTF. CDR3 bases: TGTGCCAGCAGCTTAGCTACGACGTATAACTATGGCTACACCTTC. The complete variable domain, with remaining parts taken from reference TRBV7-2 and TRBJ1-2, reads GAGVSQSPSNKVTEKGKDVELRCDPISGHTALYWYRQSLGQGLEFLIYFQGNSAPDKSGLPSDRFSAERTGGSVSTLTIQRTQQEDSAVYLCASSLATTYNYGYTFGSGTRLTVV.

This rearrangement joins TRBV7-2 to TRBJ2-2; the D is unclear. Looked up from germline, CDR1 is SGHTA and CDR2 is FQGNSA. Trimming removed 5 bases at V and 4 bases at J, with 14 bases between. This CDR3 contains 15 residues. CDR3 coding DNA: TGTGCCAGCAGCCCCTTCCCGGGTAGCACCGGGGAGCTGTTTTTT. It specifies CASSPFPGSTGELFF.

This clonotype was picked up a small number of times. The CDR3: CASSQAQGLNTEAFF. CDR3 bases: TGCGCCAGCAGCCAAGCTCAGGGCTTGAACACTGAAGCTTTCTTT. The V and J genes are TRBV4-3 and TRBJ1-1; a weak D match, TRBD1 (5 bases). The ends were cut back, 1 base at V and 0 bases at J, with 9 bases in the middle. The CDR3 sequence is 15 residues long. CDR1 is LGHNA, CDR2 YSLEER, per germline.

The V and J genes are TRBV9 and TRBJ2-7; 9 bases are a match to TRBD2. Germline assignment: CDR1 SGDLS and CDR2 YYNGEE. The J segment lost 2 bases and the V segment lost 3 bases, leaving 6 bases of the junction unmatched. CDR3 length equals 15 residues. CDR3 region: CASSATSSGAYEQYF. The CDR3 nucleotides are TGTGCCAGCAGCGCCACCTCTAGCGGGGCCTACGAGCAGTACTTC.

The chain uses TRBV6-1 and TRBJ2-5; the D is unclear. The CDR3 contains 15 residues. V lost 8 bases and J 3 bases, leaving 19 bases between the germline ends. Per the germline V gene, CDR1 is MNHNS and CDR2 is SASEGT. The CDR3, as DNA: TGTGCCAGCTTAGGCGGAAATACCGGAAAAGAGACCCAGTACTTC. This gives the protein CASLGGNTGKETQYF.

This clonotype was observed a few times. J is TRBJ1-1 and V is TRBV19; no reliable D call. The germline V and J ends were trimmed by 7 bases and 3 bases, with 12 bases remaining between them. This CDR3 spans 13 amino acids. CDR1 LNHDA and CDR2 SQIVND come from the germline V gene (reference sequence). In nucleotides, the CDR3 is TGTGCCAGTATCAAGAGGAGGGACACTGAAGCTTTCTTT. Amino acid sequence: CASIKRRDTEAFF.

This clonotype was seen only a few times. The chain uses TRBV10-2 and TRBJ2-1; 8 bases are a match to TRBD2. Trimming removed 4 bases from V and 3 bases from J; junction bases left unmatched: 2. Germline CDR1 WSHSY, CDR2 SAAADI. This CDR3 has 14 residues. CDR3 in amino acids: CASSVGGGYNEQFF. CDR3 coding DNA: TGCGCCAGCAGTGTCGGGGGGGGCTACAATGAGCAGTTCTTC.

V usage is TRBV5-5 and J usage is TRBJ2-3; D perhaps matches TRBD1 (6 bases). Germline lookup yields CDR1 SGHKS and CDR2 YYEKEE (reference sequence). The V end was cut by 1 base, the J end by 4 bases, with 13 bases between. This CDR3 has 15 residues. The chain's CDR3 is CASSLYSGAADTQYF. The CDR3 DNA is TGTGCCAGCAGCTTGTATTCAGGGGCGGCAGATACGCAGTATTTT.

This clonotype came up a few times. The chain links TRBV9 to TRBJ2-5; 11 nucleotides align to TRBD2. The CDR3 loop spans 15 amino acids. Germline V gives CDR1 SGDLS, CDR2 YYNGEE. The trim removed 4 bases at V and 4 bases at J, leaving 6 bases unmatched. In nucleotides, the CDR3 is TGTGCCAGCAGCCCCTCGCTAGCGGGGGGAGAGACCCAGTACTTC. Translation: CASSPSLAGGETQYF.